This T cell receptor (beta chain) originates from a study of T-cell reconstitution after alpha-beta-depleted transplantation in children. Unique molecular identifiers featured in how the TCRbeta library was prepared. TCRdb analysed the PCR reads with MiXCR anew, one entry per CDR3 protein. Of roughly 570,000 distinct CDR3 sequences listed, over 20% were seen once; the top ten hold 36%. J lost 2 bases, V lost 6 bases, and 12 bases had no gene match. The CDR3 has 17 residues. Germline lookup yields CDR1 MDHEN and CDR2 SYDVKM. This clonotype turned up a few times. The antigen is unknown. General study points: By one year post-transplant, T-cell counts and diversity largely arose from T cells that were newly produced.

Sequencing used PBMCs, obtained before TCRalphabeta/CD19-depleted stem cell transplant. The chain employs TRBV28 and TRBJ2-2; 7 bases are shared with TRBD1. The sequence was obtained from a boy in the first two years of life with Wiskott-Aldrich syndrome, due to receive a stem cell transplant. Here the CDR3 reads CASRPAGQAANTGELFF. The CDR3, as DNA: TGTGCCAGCAGGCCCGCTGGACAGGCGGCCAACACCGGGGAGCTGTTTTTT. The full variable domain, rest sourced from reference TRBV28 and TRBJ2-2, is DVKVTQSSRYLVKRTGEKVFLECVQDMDHENMFWYRQDPGLGLRLIYFSYDVKMKEKGDIPEGYSVSREKKERFSLILESASTNQTSMYLCASRPAGQAANTGELFFGEGSRLTVL.